These 20 T cell receptor beta chains share one sample of origin, sequenced in a study of blood T cell repertoires in COVID-19. Sequencing used immunoSEQ multiplex PCR; TCRdb keeps in-frame clones, though not all of them. The repertoire holds about 160,000 clones, with about three quarters as singletons. The sample taken for sequencing was peripheral blood. These receptors were taken from a man aged 55 to 70 with acute or convalescent COVID-19.

In its sample, this clone was seen once. V and J are TRBV13 and TRBJ1-1, with no clear D. Germline V CDR1 and CDR2: PRHDT, FYEKMQ (reference sequence). V was pared by 6 bases and J by 2 bases, with 22 bases between. The CDR3 extends over 17 amino acids. Here the CDR3 DNA reads TGTGCCAGCAGACCGATTGGTACAGACATAATAAACACTGAAGCTTTCTTT. Translation: CASRPIGTDIINTEAFF.

In its sample, this clone was seen once. The genes are TRBV9 and TRBJ1-2; 8 bases agree with TRBD1. Unmatched junction bases numbered 7, after V lost 9 bases and J lost 6 bases. The germline V gene encodes CDR1 SGDLS and CDR2 YYNGEE. This CDR3 has 12 amino acids. For the CDR3, the DNA is TGTGCCACTGGCGGGACAGGCGATGGCTACACCTTC. Protein: CATGGTGDGYTF.

The genes are TRBV21-1 and TRBJ2-6; the table's D gene call, TRBD2, was not cross checked with the DNA. TRBV21-1 is assigned pseudogene status. This CDR3 comprises 19 residues. The CDR3, as DNA: TGTGCCAGCAGCAAATTTACTAGCAGGGCGGCTACTGGGGCCAACGTCCTGACTTTC. Translation gives CASSKFTSRAATGANVLTF.

J is TRBJ1-1 and V is TRBV30; TRBD1 aligns across 8 bases. From germline, CDR1 is GTSNPN and CDR2 SVGIG (reference sequence). Trimming at V came to 4 bases and at J to 0 bases, leaving 7 bases not matched to a gene. This CDR3 is built from 15 residues. The CDR3 nucleotides are TGTGCCTGGACGTTGACAGGGGCCCTGAACACTGAAGCTTTCTTT. Its protein is CAWTLTGALNTEAFF.

The chain employs TRBV5-1 and TRBJ2-5; D remains unclear. Germline CDR1 reads SGHRS; CDR2 reads YFSETQ. This CDR3 is 15 amino acids long. V lost 0 bases to trimming and J lost 1 base, with 10 bases between them. CDR3 DNA sequence: TGCGCCAGCAGCTTGGCCGCACAGATCCAAGAGACCCAGTACTTC. This gives the protein CASSLAAQIQETQYF.

V usage is TRBV7-3 and J usage is TRBJ1-2; D ambiguous. The germline V gene has CDR1 SGHTA and CDR2 FQGTGA. Trimming took 5 bases from V and 8 from J, leaving 15 bases between them. CDR3 length: 13 residues. The CDR3 here is CASSTAIGDGYTF. In DNA, the CDR3 is TGTGCCAGCAGCACGGCGATCGGAGACGGCTACACCTTC.

The chain uses TRBV29-1 and TRBJ1-2; D is undetermined. This CDR3 has 13 residues. Trimming removed 6 bases at V and 5 bases at J, with 16 bases between. Germline CDR1 is SQVTM and CDR2 is ANQGSEA. CDR3 sequence: CSVLGPAGYGYTF. In nucleotides, the CDR3 is TGCAGCGTCTTAGGCCCGGCAGGATATGGCTACACCTTC.

Of note for this clone: The same CDR3 can be traced to other DNA sequences in this sample. CDR3 coding DNA: TGTGCCAGCAGCTCCCGGTTAGCGGGGGGCCGTACAGATACGCAGTATTTT. Translating it yields CASSSRLAGGRTDTQYF. V is TRBV11-2 and J is TRBJ2-3; 10 bases match TRBD2. Germline lookup yields CDR1 SGHAT and CDR2 FQNNGV. V trimming: 4 bases; J trimming: 3 bases; junction bases outside the gene matches: 10. The CDR3 is 17 residues long. The variable domain in full, with the rest retrieved from reference TRBV11-2 and TRBJ2-3, is EAGVAQSPRYKIIEKRQSVAFWCNPISGHATLYWYQQILGQGPKLLIQFQNNGVVDDSQLPKDRFSAERLKGVDSTLKIQPAKLEDSAVYLCASSSRLAGGRTDTQYFGPGTRLTVL.

The chain carries TRBV16 and TRBJ1-5, with a possible D match to TRBD1 (6 bases). This CDR3 contains 14 residues. V was cut by 1 base and J by 5 bases, with 9 bases left in between. In germline, CDR1 is KGHSY, CDR2 FQNENV. CDR3 nucleotide sequence: TGTGCCAGCAGCCAATTAGGGGGTGATCAGCCCCAGCATTTT. Its protein is CASSQLGGDQPQHF. Using reference TRBV16 and TRBJ1-5 for the parts outside the CDR3, the full variable domain is GEEVAQTPKHLVRGEGQKAKLYCAPIKGHSYVFWYQQVLKNEFKFLISFQNENVFDETGMPKERFSAKCLPNSPCSLEIQATKLEDSAVYFCASSQLGGDQPQHFGDGTRLSIL.

The chain joins TRBV6-2 or TRBV6-3 to TRBJ1-3; the D gene is possibly TRBD1 (5 bases). The germline V gene encodes CDR1 MNHEY and CDR2 SVGEGT. The V end was cut by 1 base, the J end by 6 bases, with 10 bases between. This CDR3 has 14 amino acids. The chain's CDR3 is CASSYWQGENTIYF. CDR3 DNA: TGTGCCAGCAGTTACTGGCAGGGCGAAAACACCATATATTTT.

Worth noting for this clone: Compared with germline, one end of the junction differs, possibly owing to a read error. This sequence joins TRBV11-2 and TRBJ1-1; 11 nucleotides line up with TRBD1. The CDR3 loop spans 15 amino acids. Germline V lookup: CDR1 SGHAT, CDR2 FQNNGV. The CDR3 nucleotides are TGTGCCAGCAGTTTAGGGACAGGGGGGGACACTGAAGCTTTCTTT. Protein product: CASSLGTGGDTEAFF.

The J gene is TRBJ1-1, the V gene TRBV7-9; unclear D gene. V was trimmed by 5 bases and J by 6 bases, leaving 13 bases between them. Germline V gene sequence: CDR1 SEHNR, CDR2 FQNEAQ (reference sequence). This CDR3 is 13 amino acids long. This chain's CDR3 is CASSLGGVAEAFF. DNA for the CDR3: TGTGCCAGCAGCCTCGGCGGGGTCGCTGAAGCTTTCTTT.

J is TRBJ1-5 and V is TRBV4-1; no definite D call. Germline V gene data show CDR1 as MGHRA and CDR2 as YSYEKL. Trimming shortened V by 1 base and J by 4 bases, and 11 bases separated the two germline ends. The CDR3 totals 15 residues. CDR3 sequence reads: CASSQGETQNQPQHF. The CDR3 DNA follows: TGCGCCAGCAGCCAAGGTGAGACACAGAATCAGCCCCAGCATTTT.

The V gene is TRBV19, the J gene TRBJ1-1; D may be TRBD1 (6 bases). CDR1 LNHDA and CDR2 SQIVND come from the germline V gene (reference sequence). The CDR3 consists of 15 residues. The V end lost 1 base, the J end lost 3 bases, and 12 bases lay between the germline ends. CDR3 protein: CASSIVVSGDTEAFF. Written as DNA, the CDR3 is TGTGCCAGTAGTATAGTGGTCTCAGGGGACACTGAAGCTTTCTTT.

This clone came up once. The chain combines TRBV3-1 (or the pseudogene TRBV3-2) with TRBJ2-2, with D possibly TRBD1 on 6 matching bases. CDR3 length: 14 amino acids. Germline values: CDR1 LGHDT, CDR2 YNNKEL (reference sequence). The V and J ends lost 10 bases and 1 base respectively, with 13 bases between them. DNA for the CDR3: TGTGCCACCCGGACGGGACAGAACACCGGGGAGCTGTTTTTT. Amino acids: CATRTGQNTGELFF.

The chain recombines TRBV18 with TRBJ2-1; 12 bases align to TRBD1. After removal of 3 bases from V and 7 bases from J, the junction contained 7 bases not matched to a gene. There are 16 residues in the CDR3. Germline loops: CDR1 KGHSH, CDR2 LQKENI. CDR3 DNA sequence: TGTGCCAGCTCACCTCCGGGACAGGGGGCTTCGAATGAGCAGTTCTTC. Translation: CASSPPGQGASNEQFF.

The gene calls are TRBV5-4 and TRBJ2-1; D gene ambiguous. The CDR3 spans 15 residues. CDR1 SGHNT and CDR2 YYREEE come from the germline V gene (reference sequence). V was cut by 1 base and J by 2 bases, with 10 bases left in between. The CDR3 DNA reads as TGTGCCAGCAGCTTGAATGGGCCTACCTACAATGAGCAGTTCTTC. Amino acids: CASSLNGPTYNEQFF.

J is TRBJ1-1 and V is TRBV29-1; D is undetermined. Per the germline V gene, CDR1 is SQVTM and CDR2 is ANQGSEA. Between the trimmed V and J ends, which lost 6 bases and 8 bases, there was a span of 13 bases. The CDR3 runs to 11 residues. CDR3 sequence: CSVVGIREAFF. CDR3 DNA sequence: TGCAGCGTGGTGGGCATACGAGAAGCTTTCTTT.

The V call is TRBV6-6, the J call TRBJ2-2, with D perhaps TRBD1 (6 bases). V was clipped by 5 bases and J by 1 base, with 8 bases between them. This CDR3 region has 14 residues. Germline V gene data show CDR1 as MNHNY and CDR2 as SVGAGI (reference sequence). The DNA of the CDR3 is TGTGCCAGCAGTAAGGACAGGAACACCGGGGAGCTGTTTTTT. It is translated as CASSKDRNTGELFF.

As to this clone: Other DNA variants within this sample encode the same CDR3. The chain joins TRBV5-1 to TRBJ1-1; no reliable D call. The germline CDR1 and CDR2 sequences are SGHRS and YFSETQ. V lost 4 bases, J lost 2 bases, and 9 bases lay in between. The CDR3 contains 13 residues. CDR3: CASSPNRNTEAFF. CDR3 bases: TGCGCCAGCAGCCCAAACAGAAACACTGAAGCTTTCTTT.